This T cell receptor beta chain appears in the sequencing data of a study of blood T cell repertoires in COVID-19. The method was immunoSEQ multiplex PCR; TCRdb's version includes in-frame clones alone and lacks a portion of them. The repertoire holds more than 40,000 clones, with 80% to 90% as singletons. The V gene's germline CDR1 is SEHNR and CDR2 FQNEAQ (reference sequence). V was clipped by 5 bases and J by 1 base, with 11 bases between them. The CDR3 consists of 14 residues. There are a few counts of this clone. This receptor was obtained from a human donor in a cohort sampled during active COVID-19. The donor label of this sample is uncertain. Sequenced sample: peripheral blood. This sequence joins TRBV7-9 and TRBJ1-1; a possible D gene is TRBD1 (6 bases). CDR3 loop: CASSRGQPNTEAFF. The CDR3 region has the DNA TGTGCCAGCAGCCGTGGACAGCCGAACACTGAAGCTTTCTTT. Drawing the rest from reference TRBV7-9 and TRBJ1-1, the complete variable domain is DTGVSQNPRHKITKRGQNVTFRCDPISEHNRLYWYRQTLGQGPEFLTYFQNEAQLEKSRLLSDRFSAERPKGSFSTLEIQRTEQGDSAMYLCASSRGQPNTEAFFGQGTRLTVV.